Shown below are 31 T cell receptor beta chains from a single sample sequenced in a study of blood T cell repertoires in COVID-19. Sequencing was performed with immunoSEQ multiplex PCR; in TCRdb, only in-frame clones are kept and a portion is missing. The sample yields roughly 200,000 clones, around 80% seen once. Sequencing was carried out using peripheral blood. The origin of the receptors is a man aged 50-59 years who had recovered from COVID-19.

J is TRBJ1-1 and V is TRBV29-1; 10 bases match TRBD1. With V trimmed by 3 bases and J by 5 bases, 6 bases remained unmatched. This CDR3 contains 14 residues. Germline CDR1 and CDR2: SQVTM and ANQGSEA. CDR3 sequence (DNA): TGCAGCGTTGATGGAAGGACAGGGGGAACTGAAGCTTTCTTT. Amino acids: CSVDGRTGGTEAFF.

The J gene is TRBJ2-2, the V gene TRBV7-3, with D maybe TRBD1 (7 bases). The CDR3 totals 13 residues. Trimming took off 9 bases at V and 6 bases at J, with 14 bases between the two ends. The germline V gene has CDR1 SGHTA and CDR2 FQGTGA. The CDR3 DNA sequence: TGTGCCAGTCAGGGGGGTTCATCCGGGGAGCTGTTTTTT. Its translation is CASQGGSSGELFF.

The chain recombines TRBV7-8 with TRBJ2-5, with D hard to call. The CDR3 contains 14 residues. V was shortened by 4 bases and J by 2 bases, with 11 bases between the two germline ends. Germline CDR1 SGHVS, CDR2 FQNEAQ. The CDR3 region is CASSSLSLQETQYF. Written as DNA, the CDR3 is TGTGCCAGCAGCTCGCTGAGCCTTCAAGAGACCCAGTACTTC.

The chain carries TRBV11-3 and TRBJ2-3; unclear D gene. V was clipped by 3 bases and J by 1 base, with 14 bases between them. The germline gives CDR1 SGHNT, CDR2 YENEEA. This CDR3 is built from 16 residues. CDR3 protein: CASSFGVLGGTDTQYF. CDR3 sequence (DNA): TGTGCCAGCAGCTTTGGCGTCCTAGGCGGCACAGATACGCAGTATTTT.

J is TRBJ1-2 and V is TRBV6-5; 8 positions match TRBD1. This CDR3 region has 15 residues. CDR1 is MNHEY and CDR2 is SVGAGI in the germline V gene. Trimming at V came to 2 bases and at J to 8 bases, leaving 10 bases not matched to a gene. The CDR3 sequence: CASSYTKDRAWGYTF. The CDR3 coding sequence is TGTGCCAGCAGTTACACTAAGGACAGGGCTTGGGGCTACACCTTC.

This chain joins TRBV28 and TRBJ2-7, with 7 bases lining up with TRBD1. The junction had 3 bases not matched to a gene; V was cut back by 5 bases and J by 2 bases. The CDR3 length is 13 residues. The germline CDR1 and CDR2 sequences are MDHEN and SYDVKM. The CDR3 bases are TGTGCCAGCAGTCGGCAGGGGGCCTACGAGCAGTACTTC. It specifies CASSRQGAYEQYF.

In this sample, this clone turned up once. The chain employs TRBV5-1 and TRBJ1-1, with 9 positions matching TRBD1. The V gene's germline CDR1 is SGHRS and CDR2 YFSETQ. V shed 4 bases and J 6 bases; nucleotides not matched to a gene: 7. The CDR3 sequence is 14 residues long. Here the CDR3 reads CASSPTGTGSEAFF. The CDR3 DNA sequence: TGCGCCAGCAGCCCGACCGGGACAGGGTCTGAAGCTTTCTTT. The entire variable domain, with the rest obtained from reference TRBV5-1 and TRBJ1-1, is as follows: KAGVTQTPRYLIKTRGQQVTLSCSPISGHRSVSWYQQTPGQGLQFLFEYFSETQRNKGNFPGRFSGRQFSNSRSEMNVSTLELGDSALYLCASSPTGTGSEAFFGQGTRLTVV.

This chain links TRBV7-2 with TRBJ1-2; 7 nucleotides agree with TRBD1. The CDR3 has 13 residues. The V segment lost 1 base and the J segment 8 bases; nucleotides outside the gene matches: 4. Germline CDR1 SGHTA, CDR2 FQGNSA. The CDR3 sequence is CASSLDRGRGYTF. For the CDR3, the DNA is TGTGCCAGCAGCTTAGATAGGGGGCGAGGCTACACCTTC.

CDR3 sequence reads: CASGFTSGTNTGELFF. The DNA for the CDR3 is TGTGCTAGTGGTTTTACTAGCGGGACGAACACCGGGGAGCTGTTTTTT. The chain is built from TRBV12-5 and TRBJ2-2; 10 bases are shared with TRBD2. After removal of 3 bases from V and 0 bases from J, the junction contained 1 base not matched to a gene. The germline V gene encodes CDR1 LGHNT and CDR2 FRNRAP. The CDR3 contains 16 residues.

The chain uses TRBV7-9 and TRBJ2-1; 9 nucleotides match TRBD1. CDR1 SEHNR and CDR2 FQNEAQ come from the germline V gene (reference sequence). V dropped 5 bases and J dropped 0; count of bases not matched to a gene: 11. The CDR3 totals 18 residues. This CDR3 reads CASSIYRDRVSSYNEQFF. The CDR3 region has the DNA TGTGCCAGCAGCATCTACCGGGACAGGGTTAGCTCCTACAATGAGCAGTTCTTC.

The gene calls are TRBV19 and TRBJ2-7, with a weak D call TRBD2 (5 bases). The germline V and J ends were trimmed by 5 bases and 3 bases, with 17 bases remaining between them. From germline, CDR1 is LNHDA and CDR2 SQIVND (reference sequence). This CDR3 region has 15 residues. CDR3 in amino acids: CASSPPEAWGYEQYF. The CDR3 DNA reads TGTGCCAGTAGTCCGCCGGAGGCGTGGGGCTACGAGCAGTACTTC.

The DNA of the CDR3 is TGCAGCGTTAGCACGGCTAGAACGAACACCGGGGAGCTGTTTTTT. It specifies CSVSTARTNTGELFF. This chain joins TRBV29-1 and TRBJ2-2; D gene uncertain. CDR3 size: 15 residues. The V gene lost 5 bases and the J gene lost 0 bases, with 13 bases spanning the gap. The V gene's germline CDR1 is SQVTM and CDR2 ANQGSEA.

The chain is built from TRBV5-1 and TRBJ2-2, with TRBD1 as a possible D gene (5 bases). V was cut by 7 bases and J by 0 bases, with 13 bases left in between. This CDR3 spans 15 amino acids. The germline CDR1 and CDR2 sequences are SGHRS and YFSETQ. CDR3 loop: CASSRQGPNTGELFF. The CDR3 coding sequence is TGCGCCAGCTCCCGTCAGGGTCCGAACACCGGGGAGCTGTTTTTT.

A single count supports this clone. The chain couples TRBV5-1 to TRBJ1-2; perhaps TRBD1 as D (6 bases). The CDR3 has 16 residues. V lost 5 bases, J lost 4 bases, and 21 bases lay in between. Germline V gives CDR1 SGHRS, CDR2 YFSETQ. This CDR3 reads CASSPSGGPGGYGYTF. DNA of the CDR3: TGCGCCAGCAGTCCCTCCGGGGGGCCCGGCGGCTATGGCTACACCTTC.

The chain carries TRBV9 and TRBJ1-2, with 7 nucleotides matching TRBD1. V lost 3 bases and J lost 0; bases outside the gene matches: 11. The CDR3 loop spans 17 amino acids. The germline V gene has CDR1 SGDLS and CDR2 YYNGEE. Here the CDR3 reads CASSGLTGTETNYGYTF. In DNA form, the CDR3 reads TGTGCCAGCAGCGGGTTAACCGGGACAGAGACTAACTATGGCTACACCTTC.

The chain joins TRBV29-1 to TRBJ2-5; maybe TRBD1 (6 bases). Trimming removed 7 bases at V and 4 bases at J, with 16 bases between. This CDR3 has 13 residues. Germline V gene data show CDR1 as SQVTM and CDR2 as ANQGSEA. CDR3 bases: TGCAGCGCCAGACCGTCAGGGGCAGAGACCCAGTACTTC. It is translated as CSARPSGAETQYF. The entire variable domain, with the rest obtained from reference TRBV29-1 and TRBJ2-5, is as follows: SAVISQKPSRDICQRGTSLTIQCQVDSQVTMMFWYRQQPGQSLTLIATANQGSEATYESGFVIDKFPISRPNLTFSTLTVSNMSPEDSSIYLCSARPSGAETQYFGPGTRLLVL.

The chain employs TRBV18 and TRBJ1-5; D ambiguous. There are 16 residues in the CDR3. Trimming pared 5 bases from V and 4 bases from J, leaving 18 bases between. Germline CDR1 KGHSH, CDR2 LQKENI. DNA for the CDR3: TGTGCCAGCTCAGCCAGGATGAGCCGGGATAATCAGCCCCAGCATTTT. Translation gives CASSARMSRDNQPQHF.

V gene TRBV7-6 combines with J gene TRBJ1-6, with D perhaps TRBD1 (6 bases). Germline V gene lookup returns CDR1 SGHVS and CDR2 FNYEAQ. This CDR3 region has 14 residues. Deletions cut 5 bases from V and 5 bases from J, with 10 bases between. Here the CDR3 reads CASSLTGNNSPLHF. The CDR3 nucleotides are TGTGCCAGCAGCCTAACAGGGAATAATTCACCCCTCCACTTT.

This clone has a handful of counts. The chain has TRBV10-2 and TRBJ1-2, with 8 positions matching TRBD1. The CDR3 extends over 13 amino acids. Trimming at V came to 6 bases and at J to 4 bases, leaving 4 bases not matched to a gene. Germline lookup yields CDR1 WSHSY and CDR2 SAAADI. For the CDR3, the DNA is TGCGCCAGCAGCCTGGACAGGGTCTATGGCTACACCTTC. This sequence encodes CASSLDRVYGYTF.

The V and J genes are TRBV19 and TRBJ2-2; TRBD1 matches at 9 bases. The CDR3 covers 12 residues. The germline gives CDR1 LNHDA, CDR2 SQIVND (reference sequence). V lost 9 bases to trimming and J lost 7 bases; unmatched junction nucleotides: 3. The CDR3 spells CASGTGYGELFF. CDR3 sequence (DNA): TGTGCCAGCGGGACAGGGTACGGGGAGCTGTTTTTT.

This clone has only a few counts. The genes are TRBV2 and TRBJ2-3, with 10 bases matching TRBD1. Losses at the gene ends were 4 bases for V and 5 bases for J; bases not matched to a gene: 3. The germline V gene encodes CDR1 SNHLY and CDR2 FYNNEI. The CDR3 is made up of 14 amino acids. The CDR3 here is CASSARDRGDTQYF. The CDR3 DNA follows: TGTGCCAGCAGTGCCCGGGACAGGGGAGATACGCAGTATTTT.

In this sample, this clone turned up once. The chain joins TRBV7-3 to TRBJ2-5; 7 bases are a match to TRBD2. Germline CDR1 and CDR2: SGHTA and FQGTGA. The CDR3 consists of 16 residues. V dropped 5 bases and J dropped 5; count of bases not matched to a gene: 14. The CDR3 DNA is TGTGCCAGCAGCCTACGGTGGGGGAGGGCCGGGGAGACCCAGTACTTC. This sequence encodes CASSLRWGRAGETQYF. Filled out from reference TRBV7-3 and TRBJ2-5, the complete variable domain reads GAGVSQTPSNKVTEKGKYVELRCDPISGHTALYWYRQSLGQGPEFLIYFQGTGAADDSGLPNDRFFAVRPEGSVSTLKIQRTERGDSAVYLCASSLRWGRAGETQYFGPGTRLLVL.

This clone has just one count. The chain links TRBV27 to TRBJ1-2; 8 nucleotides agree with TRBD1. This CDR3 is 14 amino acids long. CDR1 is MNHEY and CDR2 is SMNVEV in the germline V gene (reference sequence). V trimming: 5 bases; J trimming: 5 bases; junction bases outside the gene matches: 7. CDR3 sequence: CASSPRTGIYGYTF. The CDR3 DNA is TGTGCCAGCAGTCCTCGGACAGGGATTTATGGCTACACCTTC.

The chain carries TRBV5-4 and TRBJ2-1; weak D call: TRBD2 (8 bases). There are 16 residues in the CDR3. CDR1 and CDR2 from the germline V gene are SGHNT and YYREEE (reference sequence). V was cut by 6 bases and J by 1 base, with 17 bases left in between. The CDR3 sequence: CASTTGGGDSYNEQFF. CDR3 coding DNA: TGTGCCAGCACCACGGGAGGGGGCGATTCCTACAATGAGCAGTTCTTC.

This rearrangement joins TRBV7-8 to TRBJ2-7; 8 bases map to TRBD2. The CDR3 spans 14 residues. After removal of 5 bases from V and 5 bases from J, the junction contained 8 bases not matched to a gene. Germline V gene sequence: CDR1 SGHVS, CDR2 FQNEAQ. Here the CDR3 reads CASSQSGRANEQYF. The CDR3 DNA sequence: TGTGCCAGCAGCCAAAGCGGGAGAGCGAACGAGCAGTACTTC.

This clone occurred once. The chain combines TRBV25-1 with TRBJ2-2; maybe TRBD1 (5 bases). Per the germline V gene, CDR1 is MGHDK and CDR2 is SYGVNS. This CDR3 is built from 15 residues. V lost 1 base and J 3 bases, leaving 9 bases between the germline ends. The CDR3 bases are TGTGCCAGCAGTGAATGGGGCAGAGACACCGGGGAGCTGTTTTTT. It codes for CASSEWGRDTGELFF. Filled out from reference TRBV25-1 and TRBJ2-2, the complete variable domain reads EADIYQTPRYLVIGTGKKITLECSQTMGHDKMYWYQQDPGMELHLIHYSYGVNSTEKGDLSSESTVSRIRTEHFPLTLESARPSHTSQYLCASSEWGRDTGELFFGEGSRLTVL.

The rearrangement joins TRBV29-1 to TRBJ1-1; D remains ambiguous. The CDR3 is made up of 14 amino acids. Trimming pared 3 bases from V and 1 base from J, leaving 12 bases between. From germline, CDR1 is SQVTM and CDR2 ANQGSEA. The CDR3 DNA sequence: TGCAGCGTTGATAACCAGTTTTCGAACACTGAAGCTTTCTTT. Translation: CSVDNQFSNTEAFF. The full variable domain, rest sourced from reference TRBV29-1 and TRBJ1-1, is SAVISQKPSRDICQRGTSLTIQCQVDSQVTMMFWYRQQPGQSLTLIATANQGSEATYESGFVIDKFPISRPNLTFSTLTVSNMSPEDSSIYLCSVDNQFSNTEAFFGQGTRLTVV.

This clone has a handful of counts. This rearrangement joins TRBV3-1 (or the pseudogene TRBV3-2) to TRBJ2-3; 14 positions match TRBD2. J lost 7 bases, V lost 0 bases, and 3 bases had no gene match. The length of the CDR3 is 16 residues. Per the germline V gene, CDR1 is LGHDT and CDR2 is YNNKEL (reference sequence). The CDR3 here is CASSQDGLAGGHTQYF. The CDR3 DNA is TGTGCCAGCAGCCAAGATGGACTAGCGGGAGGTCATACGCAGTATTTT.

J is TRBJ2-5 and V is TRBV20-1, with 9 bases fitting TRBD2. The CDR3 length is 15 residues. CDR1 is DFQATT, CDR2 SNEGSKA, per germline (reference sequence). V was pared by 3 bases and J by 2 bases, with 7 bases of the junction left unmatched. CDR3 in DNA: TGCAGTGCTAGTTCCACGGGACTAGCACAAGAGACCCAGTACTTC. Its translation: CSASSTGLAQETQYF.

The chain recombines TRBV11-2 with TRBJ1-1; tentative D call: TRBD1 (6 bases). Germline CDR1 is SGHAT and CDR2 is FQNNGV. V was trimmed by 0 bases and J by 1 base, leaving 9 bases between them. The CDR3 is 15 residues long. CDR3 amino acids: CASSLEGQSNTEAFF. Written as DNA, the CDR3 is TGTGCCAGCAGCTTAGAAGGACAGTCGAACACTGAAGCTTTCTTT.

The rearrangement uses TRBV30 and TRBJ2-7; D is ambiguous. The germline CDR1 and CDR2 sequences are GTSNPN and SVGIG (reference sequence). V dropped 3 bases and J dropped 4 bases, with 7 bases sitting between them. CDR3 size: 11 residues. The CDR3: CAWRLGYEQYF. CDR3 nucleotide sequence: TGTGCCTGGAGGCTAGGTTACGAGCAGTACTTC. The full variable domain, rest sourced from reference TRBV30 and TRBJ2-7, is SQTIHQWPATLVQPVGSPLSLECTVEGTSNPNLYWYRQAAGRGLQLLFYSVGIGQISSEVPQNLSASRPQDRQFILSSKKLLLSDSGFYLCAWRLGYEQYFGPGTRLTVT.